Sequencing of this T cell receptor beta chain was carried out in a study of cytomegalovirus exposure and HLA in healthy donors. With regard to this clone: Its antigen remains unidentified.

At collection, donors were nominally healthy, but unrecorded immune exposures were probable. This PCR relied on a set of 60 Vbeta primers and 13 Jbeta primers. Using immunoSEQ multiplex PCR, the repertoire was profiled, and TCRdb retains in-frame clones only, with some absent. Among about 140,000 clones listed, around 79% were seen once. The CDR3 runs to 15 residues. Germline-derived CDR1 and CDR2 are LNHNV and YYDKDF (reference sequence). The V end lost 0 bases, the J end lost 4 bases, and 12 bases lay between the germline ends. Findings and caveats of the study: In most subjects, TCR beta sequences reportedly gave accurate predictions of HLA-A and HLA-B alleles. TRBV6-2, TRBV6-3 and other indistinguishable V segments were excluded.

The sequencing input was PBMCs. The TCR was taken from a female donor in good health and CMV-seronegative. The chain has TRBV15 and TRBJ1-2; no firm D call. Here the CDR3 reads CATSRDGTASYGYTF. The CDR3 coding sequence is TGTGCCACCAGCAGAGACGGTACAGCAAGCTATGGCTACACCTTC.